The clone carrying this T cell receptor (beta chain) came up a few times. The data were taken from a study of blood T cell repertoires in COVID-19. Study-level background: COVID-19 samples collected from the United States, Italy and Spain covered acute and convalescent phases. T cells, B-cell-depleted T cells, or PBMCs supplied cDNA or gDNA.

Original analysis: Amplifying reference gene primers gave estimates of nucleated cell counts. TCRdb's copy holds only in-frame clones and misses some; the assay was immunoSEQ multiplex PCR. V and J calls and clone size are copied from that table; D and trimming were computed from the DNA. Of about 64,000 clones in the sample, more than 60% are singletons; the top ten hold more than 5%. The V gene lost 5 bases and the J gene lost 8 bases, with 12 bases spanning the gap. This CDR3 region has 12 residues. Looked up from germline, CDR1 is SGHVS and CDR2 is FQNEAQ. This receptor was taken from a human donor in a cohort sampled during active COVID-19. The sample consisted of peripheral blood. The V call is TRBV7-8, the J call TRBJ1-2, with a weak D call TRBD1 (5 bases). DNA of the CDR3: TGTGCCAGCAGCCCGCGGACACACGGCTACACCTTC. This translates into CASSPRTHGYTF.